This section outlines one T cell receptor (beta chain) sequence together with its context. Only one count was recorded for this clone. Its antigen is not yet known. There are no base qualities to consult, and no much larger clone falls within one base. The data derive from a study of T cell responses to AZD1222 COVID-19 vaccine (dated by TCRdb to about 2021). Looking at the study overall: A total of under 250 trial participants underwent TCR sequencing, of whom 207 had received two doses of AZD1222 and around 25 had received two doses of the MenACWY control vaccine. Trial participants were enrolled by age into 18-55, 56-69 and 70-plus year subgroups, with about 150, 28 and 57 TCR-sequenced participants respectively. Study-wide findings and limitations: Because no samples from the day 14 peak response were available, repertoires could be characterized only after the peak T cell response. Epitopes outside the regions mutated in the B.1.351 and B.1.1.7 variants were reportedly recognized by nearly half of the unique spike-specific TCRs. After two AZD1222 doses, both the breadth and the depth of spike-specific TCRs were significantly higher than at day 0 and than in MenACWY recipients. In the small 56-69-year group, the increase in depth fell short of significance, most likely because of low power. Conclusions about previously exposed vaccinees are limited because only six or seven AZD1222 recipients were SARS-CoV-2 seropositive at baseline. Most participants were white British and females outnumbered males, and the authors suggested that clonal diversity may have been underestimated. CD4 TCRs associated with the vaccine covered the entire spike protein, and the dominant responses were in regions 160-218 and 743-854.

In the paper's terms, the time point label means: about 28 days (+/-7) after the second vaccine dose. Because spike-specific TCR depth and breadth did not differ between the two schedules, AZD1222 recipients who got a second dose at roughly 4 weeks were pooled with those who got a second dose at roughly 12 weeks. Vaccinee samples came from UK trials COV001 and COV002, including a single-blind randomized controlled phase 2/3 trial of AZD1222 (ChAdOx1 nCoV-19) in healthy adults. For TCRbeta chain sequencing, PBMC samples were collected from trial participants at day 0 and at day 28 after the second dose. The CDR3 regions of human TCRbeta chains were analyzed by immunosequencing. Concerning the study's data processing: Repertoire TCRs were matched against a reference library of SARS-CoV-2-specific TCRs generated with the MIRA antigen-specificity platform. Breadth was defined as the fraction of unique TCRs that were SARS-CoV-2-associated, and depth was defined as the fraction of total T cells that were SARS-CoV-2-associated. Using the MIRA data, each spike-specific TCR was mapped to the spike region that the TCR reacts to and placed in a CD4 or CD8 class. Log10-transformed breadth and depth values were compared by one-way ANOVA with Sidak's multiple comparisons tests. Drawn from immuneACCESS, this table holds only the in-frame rearrangements with V and J called that TCRdb kept. Clones are partly lost; checked studies trace under half to an unresolved V gene and leave the rest unexplained. V and J calls and clone size are given by that table; D and trimming were obtained from the DNA. This sample comprises roughly 84,000 clones, 75% to 90% of them detected only once. The ten largest make up over 10% of the sample.

The germline V gene specifies SGHRS as CDR1 and YFSETQ as CDR2. V loses 0 bases of germline sequence and J loses 6 bases, and the interval between the two ends is 13 bases. CDR3 length: 15 amino acids, cysteine to phenylalanine. The entry retains the CDR3 DNA only, 45 bases that are in frame from base 1. The sample was peripheral blood, taken 28 days after the second AZD1222 dose. The sequence was obtained from an adult who received the AZD1222 COVID-19 vaccine. The V and J segments used are TRBV5-1 and TRBJ2-1, with an unclear D gene assignment. The CDR3 corresponds to CASSLGPKSLNEQFF. The DNA sequence is as follows: TGCGCCAGCAGCTTGGGACCAAAGTCCCTCAATGAGCAGTTCTTC.